These 15 T cell receptor beta chains were sequenced from one sample in a study of T cells in localized non-small cell lung cancer. Measured with immunoSEQ multiplex PCR; TCRdb has only the in-frame clones, and not every one. The sample gives a few thousand clones, around 25% of which show up once; roughly 6% is in the top ten. The sequences come from lung tumor tissue, collected before any cancer treatment. The receptors derive from a woman aged 40-69 years with stage III lung adenocarcinoma.

J is TRBJ1-2 and V is TRBV19; D gene ambiguous. CDR1 is LNHDA, CDR2 SQIVND, per germline (reference sequence). This CDR3 has 16 residues. Trimming cost V 7 bases and J 0 bases, with 18 bases left between them. CDR3 DNA: TGTGCCAGTACCCCTGGCCCTGACCTGACTAACTATGGCTACACCTTC. The encoded protein is CASTPGPDLTNYGYTF. Supplemented by reference TRBV19 and TRBJ1-2, the full variable domain reads DGGITQSPKYLFRKEGQNVTLSCEQNLNHDAMYWYRQDPGQGLRLIYYSQIVNDFQKGDIAEGYSVSREKKESFPLTVTSAQKNPTAFYLCASTPGPDLTNYGYTFGSGTRLTVV.

This clone was observed a few times. The chain carries TRBV6-8 and TRBJ1-2; TRBD1 is a possible D gene (6 bases). Per germline, CDR1 MNHGY and CDR2 SAAAGT. Trimming took 2 bases from V and 5 from J, leaving 12 bases between them. The CDR3 contains 14 residues. The CDR3 loop reads CASSYAGARYGYTF. CDR3 nucleotides: TGTGCCAGCAGTTACGCGGGGGCGCGGTATGGCTACACCTTC.

This clone was seen a handful of times. The rearrangement uses TRBV11-3 and TRBJ2-4; D remains unclear. V lost 3 bases and J 0 bases, leaving 6 bases between the germline ends. The germline V gene encodes CDR1 SGHNT and CDR2 YENEEA. The CDR3 runs 14 residues. Here the CDR3 DNA reads TGTGCCAGCAGCTTGGCAGTAGCCAAAAACATTCAGTACTTC. The encoded protein is CASSLAVAKNIQYF.

There are a few counts of this clone. V and J are TRBV6-8 and TRBJ2-7, with TRBD1 identical over 8 bases. The V segment lost 5 bases and the J segment 6 bases; nucleotides outside the gene matches: 6. Per germline, CDR1 MNHGY and CDR2 SAAAGT. This CDR3 is 13 amino acids long. The CDR3 here is CASSDWTGTEQYF. Written as DNA, the CDR3 is TGTGCCAGCAGTGATTGGACAGGGACCGAGCAGTACTTC.

The rearrangement links TRBV15 to TRBJ2-3; no clear D. V was trimmed by 4 bases and J by 6 bases, leaving 17 bases between them. The CDR3 consists of 15 residues. Germline V gives CDR1 LNHNV, CDR2 YYDKDF (reference sequence). The CDR3 sequence is CATSKPPLLGDTQYF. The DNA for the CDR3 is TGTGCCACCAGCAAACCCCCCCTTCTGGGGGATACGCAGTATTTT.

V gene TRBV12-5 combines with J gene TRBJ2-7, with 8 nucleotides matching TRBD2. In germline, CDR1 is LGHNT, CDR2 FRNRAP. The CDR3 has 15 residues. V shed 6 bases and J 6 bases; nucleotides not matched to a gene: 13. Here the CDR3 DNA reads TGTGCTAGTGGCTCGGGGCGTGGACTAGCACCCGAGCAGTACTTC. Translation gives CASGSGRGLAPEQYF.

This clone came up a few times. This chain links TRBV23-1 with TRBJ2-7; tentatively, D is TRBD1 (5 bases). TRBV23-1 is an ORF, and what it does is uncertain. The CDR3 is 17 amino acids. V was trimmed by 6 bases and J by 2 bases, leaving 23 bases between them. The DNA for the CDR3 is TGCGCCAGCAGCCAAACGGACATGGGGTTGGCGACCTACGAGCAGTACTTC. It codes for CASSQTDMGLATYEQYF.

This clone was counted between two and nine times. The chain couples TRBV19 to TRBJ1-1; 8 positions agree with TRBD1. The CDR3 totals 14 residues. V dropped 4 bases and J dropped 6; count of bases not matched to a gene: 7. Germline V gives CDR1 LNHDA, CDR2 SQIVND (reference sequence). The CDR3 DNA follows: TGTGCCAGTAGTAATACAGGGGGTAGTGCTGAAGCTTTCTTT. Protein product: CASSNTGGSAEAFF.

This clone was seen only a few times. The chain couples TRBV11-3 to TRBJ2-5; 10 nucleotides agree with TRBD2. Germline CDR1 is SGHNT and CDR2 is YENEEA. CDR3 length equals 14 residues. The ends lost 5 bases at V and 5 bases at J; junction bases unmatched: 5. The CDR3 protein is CASSPRTSGETQYF. The CDR3 DNA follows: TGTGCCAGCAGCCCTCGGACTAGCGGCGAGACCCAGTACTTC.

This clone was detected a few times. The V gene is TRBV6-8, the J gene TRBJ2-3, with D unresolved. The length of the CDR3 is 14 residues. V gave up 5 bases and J gave up 2 bases, with 11 bases separating them. The germline V gene encodes CDR1 MNHGY and CDR2 SAAAGT. The CDR3 DNA follows: TGTGCCAGCAGTGAGAAAAGAGACACAGATACGCAGTATTTT. As protein: CASSEKRDTDTQYF.

This chain joins TRBV5-1 and TRBJ2-3, with D possibly matching TRBD1 (6 bases). The length of the CDR3 is 16 residues. Germline loops: CDR1 SGHRS, CDR2 YFSETQ. The germline V and J ends were trimmed by 0 bases and 2 bases, with 13 bases remaining between them. The CDR3 spells CASSLVMGASTDTQYF. CDR3 nucleotides: TGCGCCAGCAGCTTGGTGATGGGGGCTTCCACAGATACGCAGTATTTT.

V and J are TRBV29-1 and TRBJ2-1; the match to TRBD2 covers 7 bases. Looked up from germline, CDR1 is SQVTM and CDR2 is ANQGSEA. Trimming cost V 1 base and J 15 bases; bases outside gene matches: 21. The CDR3 consists of 16 residues. The CDR3 DNA follows: TGCAGCGTTGAAGGGGAAGGACTAGGCGCGGTGGAGGGTGTGTTCTTC. Protein: CSVEGEGLGAVEGVFF.

In this sample, this clone is medium-sized (0.01 to 0.1%). This chain uses TRBV6-8 with TRBJ2-2; D uncertain. Germline CDR1 reads MNHGY; CDR2 reads SAAAGT. The CDR3 has 13 residues. V shed 8 bases and J shed 4 bases, with 11 bases lying between them. CDR3 amino acids: CASASVSTGELFF. The CDR3 bases are TGTGCCAGCGCATCGGTTAGCACCGGGGAGCTGTTTTTT.

The chain combines TRBV11-3 with TRBJ2-1, with no clear D. This CDR3 is 15 amino acids long. The V gene lost 5 bases and the J gene lost 3 bases, with 14 bases spanning the gap. Per germline, CDR1 SGHNT and CDR2 YENEEA. The CDR3, as DNA: TGTGCCAGCAGCCCCGAGGACCTGATCTACAATGAGCAGTTCTTC. Translated, it gives CASSPEDLIYNEQFF.

This clone is labeled medium-sized. V gene TRBV7-2 combines with J gene TRBJ1-1; D uncertain. Trimming removed 3 bases from V and 10 bases from J, with 15 bases in between. The germline gives CDR1 SGHTA, CDR2 FQGNSA. This CDR3 spans 13 amino acids. The CDR3 bases are TGTGCCAGCAGCTTCCACTCGGACGGTGGAGCTTTCTTT. Protein sequence: CASSFHSDGGAFF. Supplemented by reference TRBV7-2 and TRBJ1-1, the full variable domain reads GAGVSQSPSNKVTEKGKDVELRCDPISGHTALYWYRQSLGQGLEFLIYFQGNSAPDKSGLPSDRFSAERTGGSVSTLTIQRTQQEDSAVYLCASSFHSDGGAFFGQGTRLTVV.